This TCR beta chain was recovered during a study of T cells after yellow fever vaccination. Study details: Fractions of low cell number were prepared using SMART-Seq v4 Ultra Low Input.

TCRdb ran MiXCR on the 5' RACE reads and lists one entry per CDR3 protein. The sample holds under 300,000 distinct CDR3 sequences; 6.9% are singletons and the top ten take approximately 0.87%. Findings and caveats of the study: A limited proportion of clonotypes was detected within both the CD4 and CD8 compartments.

Points on this clonotype: Its antigen is not identified.

The CDR3 covers 13 residues. Germline V gene lookup returns CDR1 MDHEN and CDR2 SYDVKM. Trimming removed 7 bases from V and 7 bases from J, with 16 bases in between. The V and J genes are TRBV28 and TRBJ1-2; D gene unclear. The sample was CD4+ T cells sorted from PBMCs, taken 15 days after the yellow fever booster vaccination. This TCR came from a man aged 25-45 years who received the YFV17D yellow fever vaccine. The chain's CDR3 is CASTQIPGVGYTF. CDR3 sequence (DNA): TGTGCCAGCACCCAAATCCCGGGAGTTGGCTACACCTTC.